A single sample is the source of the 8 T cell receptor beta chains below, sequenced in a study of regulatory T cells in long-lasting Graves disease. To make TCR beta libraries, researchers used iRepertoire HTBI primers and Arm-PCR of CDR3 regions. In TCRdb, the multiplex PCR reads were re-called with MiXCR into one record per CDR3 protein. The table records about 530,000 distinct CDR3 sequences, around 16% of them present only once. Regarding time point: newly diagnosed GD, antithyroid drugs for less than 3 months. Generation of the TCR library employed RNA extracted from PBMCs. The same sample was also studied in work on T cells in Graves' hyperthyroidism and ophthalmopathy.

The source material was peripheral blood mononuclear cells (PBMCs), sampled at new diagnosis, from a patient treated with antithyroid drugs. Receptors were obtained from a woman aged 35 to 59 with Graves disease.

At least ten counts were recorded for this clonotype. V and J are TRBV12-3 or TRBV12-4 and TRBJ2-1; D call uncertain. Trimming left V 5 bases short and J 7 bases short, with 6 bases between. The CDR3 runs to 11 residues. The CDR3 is CASSRINEQFF. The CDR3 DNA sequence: TGTGCCAGCAGTCGAATTAATGAGCAGTTCTTC.

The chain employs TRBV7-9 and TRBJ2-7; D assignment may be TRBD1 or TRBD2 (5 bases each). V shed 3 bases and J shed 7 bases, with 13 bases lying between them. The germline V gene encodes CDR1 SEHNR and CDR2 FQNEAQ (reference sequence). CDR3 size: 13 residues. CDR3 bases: TGTGCCAGCAGCTTGGGGACCTGGGGAGAGCAGTACTTC. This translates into CASSLGTWGEQYF.

This chain's CDR3 is CASSPGGRWDNEQFF. DNA for the CDR3: TGCGCCAGCAGCCCCGGTGGCCGTTGGGACAATGAGCAGTTCTTC. This rearrangement joins TRBV5-1 to TRBJ2-1; the D is unclear. Germline V gives CDR1 SGHRS, CDR2 YFSETQ. The V and J ends lost 4 bases and 5 bases respectively, with 16 bases between them. The CDR3 runs 15 residues.

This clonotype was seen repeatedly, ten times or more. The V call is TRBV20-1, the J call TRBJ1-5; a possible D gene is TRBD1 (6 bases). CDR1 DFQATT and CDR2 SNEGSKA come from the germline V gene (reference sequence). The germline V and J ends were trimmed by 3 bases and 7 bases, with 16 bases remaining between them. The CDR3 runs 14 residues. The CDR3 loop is CSASPTGYDQPQHF. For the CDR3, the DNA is TGCAGTGCTAGTCCTACAGGGTACGACCAGCCCCAGCATTTT.

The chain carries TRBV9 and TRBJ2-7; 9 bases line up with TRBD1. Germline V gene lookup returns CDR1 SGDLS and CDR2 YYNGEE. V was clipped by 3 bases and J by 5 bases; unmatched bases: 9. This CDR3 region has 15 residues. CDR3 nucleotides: TGTGCCAGCAGCGGTACCGGGACAGGGTCCAACGAGCAGTACTTC. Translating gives CASSGTGTGSNEQYF.

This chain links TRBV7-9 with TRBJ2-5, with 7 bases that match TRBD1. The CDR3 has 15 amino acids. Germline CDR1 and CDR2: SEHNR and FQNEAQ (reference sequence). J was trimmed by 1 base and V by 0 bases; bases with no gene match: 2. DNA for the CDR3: TGTGCCAGCAGCTTAGCCAGACAGGGCCAAGAGACCCAGTACTTC. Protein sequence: CASSLARQGQETQYF.

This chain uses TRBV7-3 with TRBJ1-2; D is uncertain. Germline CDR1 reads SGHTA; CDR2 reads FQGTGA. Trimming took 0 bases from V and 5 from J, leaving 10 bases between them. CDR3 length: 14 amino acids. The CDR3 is CASSLTGQNYGYTF. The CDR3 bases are TGTGCCAGCAGCTTAACGGGCCAGAATTATGGCTACACCTTC.

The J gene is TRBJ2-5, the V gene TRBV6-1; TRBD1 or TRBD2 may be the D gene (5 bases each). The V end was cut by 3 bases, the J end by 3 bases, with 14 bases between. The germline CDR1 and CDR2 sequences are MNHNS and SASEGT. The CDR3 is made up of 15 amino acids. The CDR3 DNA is TGTGCCAGCAGTGACCTCGGGACGAAAAAAGAGACCCAGTACTTC. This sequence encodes CASSDLGTKKETQYF.